This entry concerns a single T cell receptor (beta chain). Its antigen is unidentified. A much bigger clone sits one base away, suggesting this may be a read error. The data were obtained in a study of T-cell memory formation after mild COVID-19. Study context: Largely, TCR clusters stayed within a single donor. Study results and caveats: Cross-reactive memory apparently joined, as some responding clones appeared in pre-infection memory.

5'RACE, which relied on constant-segment primers, yielded TCR alpha and TCR beta cDNA libraries carrying sample barcodes and UMIs. TCRdb itself ran the 5' RACE reads through MiXCR, one entry per CDR3 protein. The sample yields 350,000 or so distinct CDR3 sequences, 20% seen once. CDR1 is MNHEY and CDR2 is SVGEGT in the germline V gene. V lost 1 base and J 1 base, leaving 1 base between the germline ends. The CDR3 extends over 12 amino acids. The receptor was derived from a man in his late teens or twenties who had mild COVID-19 (a few samples of this study predate the infection). Cell type and time point are not known. The chain links TRBV6-2 or TRBV6-3 to TRBJ2-5, with D unclear. The sample comprised PBMCs or a T cell subset sorted from them (not recorded which). The CDR3 is CASSYFQETQYF. DNA for the CDR3: TGTGCCAGCAGTTACTTCCAAGAGACCCAGTACTTC.